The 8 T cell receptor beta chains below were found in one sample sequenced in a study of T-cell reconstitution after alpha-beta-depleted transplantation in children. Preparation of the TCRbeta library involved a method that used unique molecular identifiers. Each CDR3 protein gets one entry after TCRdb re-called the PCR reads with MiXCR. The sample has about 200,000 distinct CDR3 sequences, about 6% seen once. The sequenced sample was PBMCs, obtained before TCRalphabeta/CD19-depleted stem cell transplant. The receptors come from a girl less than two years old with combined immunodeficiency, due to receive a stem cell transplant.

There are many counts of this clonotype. CDR3 DNA: TGTGCCAGCAGTTACCCGGGGGTACCATACGAGCAGTACTTC. It encodes CASSYPGVPYEQYF. The V and J genes are TRBV6-5 and TRBJ2-7; a possible D gene is TRBD2 (6 bases). Germline CDR1 is MNHEY and CDR2 is SVGAGI. The ends were cut back, 2 bases at V and 4 bases at J, with 12 bases in the middle. There are 14 residues in the CDR3.

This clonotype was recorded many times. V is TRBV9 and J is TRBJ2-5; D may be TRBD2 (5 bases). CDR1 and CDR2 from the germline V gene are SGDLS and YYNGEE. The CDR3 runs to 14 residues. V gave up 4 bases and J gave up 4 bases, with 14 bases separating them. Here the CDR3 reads CASSPSGLGETQYF. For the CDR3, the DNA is TGTGCCAGCAGCCCCAGCGGACTGGGAGAGACCCAGTACTTC.

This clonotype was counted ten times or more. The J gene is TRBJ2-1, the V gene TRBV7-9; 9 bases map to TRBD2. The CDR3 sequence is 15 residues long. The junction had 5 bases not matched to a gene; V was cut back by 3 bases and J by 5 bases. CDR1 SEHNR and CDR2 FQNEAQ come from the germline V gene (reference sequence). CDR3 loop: CASSFGGGADNEQFF. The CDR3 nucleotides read TGTGCCAGCAGCTTTGGCGGGGGGGCCGACAATGAGCAGTTCTTC.

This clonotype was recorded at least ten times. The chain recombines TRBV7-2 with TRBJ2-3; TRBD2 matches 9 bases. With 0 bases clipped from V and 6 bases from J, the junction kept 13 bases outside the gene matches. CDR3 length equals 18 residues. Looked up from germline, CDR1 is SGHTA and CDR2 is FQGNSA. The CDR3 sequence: CASSLAPRSGRKIDTQYF. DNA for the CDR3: TGTGCCAGCAGCTTAGCGCCAAGGAGCGGGAGGAAAATTGATACGCAGTATTTT.

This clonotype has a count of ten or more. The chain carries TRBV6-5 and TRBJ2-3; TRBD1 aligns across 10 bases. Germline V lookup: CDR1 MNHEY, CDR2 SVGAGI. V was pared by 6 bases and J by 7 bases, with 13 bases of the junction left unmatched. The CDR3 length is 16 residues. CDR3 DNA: TGTGCCAGCAGGACCGACAGGGGGCAGGGGTTTAATACGCAGTATTTT. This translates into CASRTDRGQGFNTQYF.

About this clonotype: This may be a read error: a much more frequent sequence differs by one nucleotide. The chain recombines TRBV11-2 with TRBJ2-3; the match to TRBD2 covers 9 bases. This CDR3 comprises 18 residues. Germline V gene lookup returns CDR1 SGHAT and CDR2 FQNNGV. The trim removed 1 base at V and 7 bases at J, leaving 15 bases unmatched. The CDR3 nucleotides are TGTGCCAGCAGCTTAGTAATGTCGGGCGGGAGGGCCATGAATACGCAGTATTTT. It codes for CASSLVMSGGRAMNTQYF. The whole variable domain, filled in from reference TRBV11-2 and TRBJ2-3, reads EAGVAQSPRYKIIEKRQSVAFWCNPISGHATLYWYQQILGQGPKLLIQFQNNGVVDDSQLPKDRFSAERLKGVDSTLKIQPAKLEDSAVYLCASSLVMSGGRAMNTQYFGPGTRLTVL.

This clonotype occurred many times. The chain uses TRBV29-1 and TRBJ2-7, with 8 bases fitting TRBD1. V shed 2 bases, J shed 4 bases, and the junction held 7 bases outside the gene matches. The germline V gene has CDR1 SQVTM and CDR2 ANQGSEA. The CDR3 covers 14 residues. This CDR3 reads CSVELGDRPYEQYF. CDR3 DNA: TGCAGCGTTGAATTAGGGGACAGGCCTTACGAGCAGTACTTC.

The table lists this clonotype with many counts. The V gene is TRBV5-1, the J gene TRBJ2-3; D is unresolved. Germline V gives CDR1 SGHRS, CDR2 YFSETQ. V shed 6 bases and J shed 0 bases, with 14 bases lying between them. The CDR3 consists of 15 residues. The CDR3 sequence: CASNVDGSSTDTQYF. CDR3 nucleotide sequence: TGCGCCAGCAACGTGGACGGCTCTAGCACAGATACGCAGTATTTT.